Given below is one T cell receptor (beta chain) in context. Its antigen is undetermined. The PCR had 60 Vbeta and 13 Jbeta primers. The repertoire was sequenced with immunoSEQ multiplex PCR; TCRdb's copy has only in-frame clones and lacks some. Of 100,000 to 150,000 clones listed, more than 65% are singletons. This sample was taken from a study of cytomegalovirus exposure and HLA in healthy donors. On the study more broadly: The early release's HLA-typed donors yielded tens of millions of unique TCRs. Study-level points and caveats: Reports indicated that the classifier achieved high specificity and sensitivity in diagnosing cytomegalovirus status. In a later analysis, TCR beta V- and J-gene trimming showed a link to a missense DCLRE1C variant.

Germline V lookup: CDR1 SNHLY, CDR2 FYNNEI. Germline trimming cut 4 bases from V and 5 bases from J; bases unmatched to any gene: 3. This CDR3 has 13 residues. The chain recombines TRBV2 with TRBJ2-5; TRBD1 matches at 8 bases. The sequencing input was PBMCs. The sequence came from a woman aged 55-69 years in good health and CMV-seropositive. DNA of the CDR3: TGTGCCAGCAGTGGTGGACAGGGCGAGACCCAGTACTTC. This sequence encodes CASSGGQGETQYF. Using reference TRBV2 and TRBJ2-5 for the parts outside the CDR3, the full variable domain is EPEVTQTPSHQVTQMGQEVILRCVPISNHLYFYWYRQILGQKVEFLVSFYNNEISEKSEIFDDQFSVERPDGSNFTLKIRSTKLEDSAMYFCASSGGQGETQYFGPGTRLLVL.